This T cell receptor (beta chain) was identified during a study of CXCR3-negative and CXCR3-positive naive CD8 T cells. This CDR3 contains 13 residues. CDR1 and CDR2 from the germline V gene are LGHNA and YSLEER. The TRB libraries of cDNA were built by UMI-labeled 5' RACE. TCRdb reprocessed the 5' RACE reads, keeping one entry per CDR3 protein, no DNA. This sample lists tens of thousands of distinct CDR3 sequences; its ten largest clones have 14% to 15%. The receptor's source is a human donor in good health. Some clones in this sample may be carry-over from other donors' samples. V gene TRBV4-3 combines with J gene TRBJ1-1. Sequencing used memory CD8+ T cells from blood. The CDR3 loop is CASSPTENTEAFF.